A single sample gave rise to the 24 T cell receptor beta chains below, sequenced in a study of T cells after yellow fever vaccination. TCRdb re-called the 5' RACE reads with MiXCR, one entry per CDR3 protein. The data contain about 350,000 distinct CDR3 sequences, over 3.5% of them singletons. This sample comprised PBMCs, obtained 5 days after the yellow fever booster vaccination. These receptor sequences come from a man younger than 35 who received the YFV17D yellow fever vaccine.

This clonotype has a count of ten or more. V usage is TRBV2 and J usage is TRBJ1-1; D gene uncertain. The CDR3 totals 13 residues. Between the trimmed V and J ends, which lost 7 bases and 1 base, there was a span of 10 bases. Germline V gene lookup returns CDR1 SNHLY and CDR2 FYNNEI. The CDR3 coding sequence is TGTGCCAGCACCAAGACGGAGAACACTGAAGCTTTCTTT. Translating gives CASTKTENTEAFF.

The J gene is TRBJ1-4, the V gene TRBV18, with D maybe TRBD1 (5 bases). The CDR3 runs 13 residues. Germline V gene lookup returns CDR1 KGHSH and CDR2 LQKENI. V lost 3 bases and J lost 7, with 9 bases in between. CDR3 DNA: TGTGCCAGCTCACCTGGGGCGGGTGAAAAACTGTTTTTT. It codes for CASSPGAGEKLFF. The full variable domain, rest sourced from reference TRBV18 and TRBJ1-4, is NAGVMQNPRHLVRRRGQEARLRCSPMKGHSHVYWYRQLPEEGLKFMVYLQKENIIDESGMPKERFSAEFPKEGPSILRIQQVVRGDSAAYFCASSPGAGEKLFFGSGTQLSVL.

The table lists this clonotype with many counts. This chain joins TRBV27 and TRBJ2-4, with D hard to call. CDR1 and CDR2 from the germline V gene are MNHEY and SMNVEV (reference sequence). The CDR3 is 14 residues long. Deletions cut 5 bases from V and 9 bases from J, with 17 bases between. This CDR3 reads CASSLTLKTGIQYF. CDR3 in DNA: TGTGCCAGCAGTCTGACCCTGAAAACGGGCATTCAGTACTTC.

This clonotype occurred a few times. This chain's CDR3 is CASSLAGGPSYTF. Written as DNA, the CDR3 is TGTGCCAGCAGCTTAGCCGGGGGTCCGAGCTACACCTTC. V and J are TRBV7-8 and TRBJ1-2; D may be TRBD1 (5 bases). CDR3 size: 13 residues. V was pared by 0 bases and J by 9 bases, with 11 bases between. Per germline, CDR1 SGHVS and CDR2 FQNEAQ.

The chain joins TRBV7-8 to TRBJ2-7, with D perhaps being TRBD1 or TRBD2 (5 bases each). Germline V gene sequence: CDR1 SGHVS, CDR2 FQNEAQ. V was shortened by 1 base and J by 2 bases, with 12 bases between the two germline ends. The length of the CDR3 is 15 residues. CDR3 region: CASSLVGTPTYEQYF. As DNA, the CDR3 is TGTGCCAGCAGCTTAGTTGGGACCCCAACCTACGAGCAGTACTTC.

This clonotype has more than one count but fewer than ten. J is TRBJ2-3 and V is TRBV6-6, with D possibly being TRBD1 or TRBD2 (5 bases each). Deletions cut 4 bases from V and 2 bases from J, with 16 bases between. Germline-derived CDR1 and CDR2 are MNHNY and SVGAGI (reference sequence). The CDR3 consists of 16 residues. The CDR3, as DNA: TGTGCCAGCAGTTCGCCCGGGGCCACATCCACAGATACGCAGTATTTT. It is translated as CASSSPGATSTDTQYF.

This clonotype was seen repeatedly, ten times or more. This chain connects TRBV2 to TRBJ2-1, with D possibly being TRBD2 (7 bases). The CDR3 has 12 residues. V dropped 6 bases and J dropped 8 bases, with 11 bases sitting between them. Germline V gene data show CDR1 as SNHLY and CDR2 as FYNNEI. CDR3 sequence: CASRRGGDEQFF. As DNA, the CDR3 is TGTGCCAGCAGGAGGGGGGGGGATGAGCAGTTCTTC.

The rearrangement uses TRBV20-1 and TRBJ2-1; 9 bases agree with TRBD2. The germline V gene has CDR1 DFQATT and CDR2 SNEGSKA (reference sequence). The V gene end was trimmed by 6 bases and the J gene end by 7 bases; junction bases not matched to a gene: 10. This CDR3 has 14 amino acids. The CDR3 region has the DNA TGCAGTGCCACCGGGACTAGCAGGGCGAATGAGCAGTTCTTC. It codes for CSATGTSRANEQFF.

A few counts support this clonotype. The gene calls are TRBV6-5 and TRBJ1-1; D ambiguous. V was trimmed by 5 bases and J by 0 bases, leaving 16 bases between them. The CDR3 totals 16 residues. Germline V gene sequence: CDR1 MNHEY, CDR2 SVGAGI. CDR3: CASSPSLRRVNTEAFF. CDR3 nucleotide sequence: TGTGCCAGCAGTCCCTCCTTGAGGCGGGTGAACACTGAAGCTTTCTTT.

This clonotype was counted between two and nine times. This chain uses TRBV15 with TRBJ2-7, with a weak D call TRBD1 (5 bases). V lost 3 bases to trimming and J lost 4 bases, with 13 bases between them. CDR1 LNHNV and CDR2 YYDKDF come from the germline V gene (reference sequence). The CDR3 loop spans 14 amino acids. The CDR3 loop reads CATSRLGVGYEQYF. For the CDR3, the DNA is TGTGCCACCAGCAGGTTAGGGGTGGGGTACGAGCAGTACTTC.

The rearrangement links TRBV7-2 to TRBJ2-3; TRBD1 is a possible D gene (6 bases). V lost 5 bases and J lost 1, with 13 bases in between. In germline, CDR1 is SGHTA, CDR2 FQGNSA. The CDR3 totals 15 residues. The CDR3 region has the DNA TGTGCCAGCAGCCAGCCGGGACACCGCACAGATACGCAGTATTTT. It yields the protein CASSQPGHRTDTQYF.

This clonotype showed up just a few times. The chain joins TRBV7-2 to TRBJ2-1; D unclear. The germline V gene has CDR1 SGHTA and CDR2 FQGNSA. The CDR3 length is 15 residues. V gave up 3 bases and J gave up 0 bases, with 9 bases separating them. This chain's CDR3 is CASSFIESSYNEQFF. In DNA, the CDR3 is TGTGCCAGCAGCTTTATCGAGAGCTCCTACAATGAGCAGTTCTTC. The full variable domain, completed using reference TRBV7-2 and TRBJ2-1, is GAGVSQSPSNKVTEKGKDVELRCDPISGHTALYWYRQSLGQGLEFLIYFQGNSAPDKSGLPSDRFSAERTGGSVSTLTIQRTQQEDSAVYLCASSFIESSYNEQFFGPGTRLTVL.

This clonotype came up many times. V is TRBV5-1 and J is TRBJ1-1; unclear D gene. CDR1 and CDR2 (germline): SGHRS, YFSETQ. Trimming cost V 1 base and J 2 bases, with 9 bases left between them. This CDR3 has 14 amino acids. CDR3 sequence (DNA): TGCGCCAGCAGCTTGAACAACCGTAACACTGAAGCTTTCTTT. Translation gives CASSLNNRNTEAFF.

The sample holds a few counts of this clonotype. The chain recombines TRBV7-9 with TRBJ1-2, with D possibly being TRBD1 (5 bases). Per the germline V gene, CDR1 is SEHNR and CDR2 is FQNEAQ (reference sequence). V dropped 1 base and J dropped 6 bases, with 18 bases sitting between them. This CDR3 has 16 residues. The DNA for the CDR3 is TGTGCCAGCAGCTTAGGGGGGACGGGCGAGCTGAATGGCTACACCTTC. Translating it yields CASSLGGTGELNGYTF.

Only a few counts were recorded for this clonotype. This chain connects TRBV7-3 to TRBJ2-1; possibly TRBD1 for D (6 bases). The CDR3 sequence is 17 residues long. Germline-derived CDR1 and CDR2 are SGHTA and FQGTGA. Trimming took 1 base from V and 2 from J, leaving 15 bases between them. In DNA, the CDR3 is TGTGCCAGCAGCTTAAGTAGGGGGTTACGCGCCTACAATGAGCAGTTCTTC. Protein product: CASSLSRGLRAYNEQFF.

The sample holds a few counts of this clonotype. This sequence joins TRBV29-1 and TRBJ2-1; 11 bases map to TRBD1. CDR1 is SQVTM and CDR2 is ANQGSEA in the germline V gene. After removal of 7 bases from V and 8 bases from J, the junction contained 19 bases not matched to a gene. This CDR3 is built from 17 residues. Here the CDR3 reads CSARRGETDRGRDEQFF. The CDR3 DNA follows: TGCAGCGCACGCCGTGGGGAGACGGACAGGGGGCGGGATGAGCAGTTCTTC.

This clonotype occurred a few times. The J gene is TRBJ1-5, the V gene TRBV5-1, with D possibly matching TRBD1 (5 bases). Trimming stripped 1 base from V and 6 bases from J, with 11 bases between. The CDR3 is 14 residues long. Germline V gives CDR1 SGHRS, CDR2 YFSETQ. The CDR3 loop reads CASSLNTGGQPQHF. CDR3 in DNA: TGCGCCAGCAGCTTGAACACAGGCGGTCAGCCCCAGCATTTT.

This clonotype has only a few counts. Here the CDR3 reads CAISTGTDTEAFF. The CDR3 DNA follows: TGTGCCATCAGTACAGGGACGGACACTGAAGCTTTCTTT. The V and J genes are TRBV10-3 and TRBJ1-1; TRBD1 might be the D (6 bases). V lost 5 bases, J lost 3 bases, and 10 bases lay in between. The CDR3 covers 13 residues. CDR1 and CDR2 (germline): ENHRY, SYGVKD.

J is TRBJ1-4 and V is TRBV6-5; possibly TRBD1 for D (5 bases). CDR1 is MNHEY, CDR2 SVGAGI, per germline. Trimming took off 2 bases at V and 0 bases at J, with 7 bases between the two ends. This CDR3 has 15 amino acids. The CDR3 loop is CASSYRGATNEKLFF. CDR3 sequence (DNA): TGTGCCAGCAGTTACAGGGGAGCAACTAATGAAAAACTGTTTTTT.

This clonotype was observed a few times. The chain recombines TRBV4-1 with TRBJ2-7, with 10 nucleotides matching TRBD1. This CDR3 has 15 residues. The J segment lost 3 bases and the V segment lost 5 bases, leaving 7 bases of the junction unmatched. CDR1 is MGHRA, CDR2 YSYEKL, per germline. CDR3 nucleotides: TGCGCCAGCAGCGGGGGACAGGGGATCAACTACGAGCAGTACTTC. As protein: CASSGGQGINYEQYF.

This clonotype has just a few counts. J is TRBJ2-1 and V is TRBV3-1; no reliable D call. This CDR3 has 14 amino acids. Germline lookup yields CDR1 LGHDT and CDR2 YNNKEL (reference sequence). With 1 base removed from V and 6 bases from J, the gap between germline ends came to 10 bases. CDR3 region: CASSQVWGSNEQFF. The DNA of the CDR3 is TGTGCCAGCAGCCAAGTGTGGGGTTCCAATGAGCAGTTCTTC.

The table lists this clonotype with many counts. In DNA form, the CDR3 reads TGTGCCAGCAGCTCGACAGGGACCTACGAGCAGTACGTC. Translation: CASSSTGTYEQYV. V usage is TRBV12-3 or TRBV12-4 and J usage is TRBJ2-7; TRBD1 matches at 7 bases. This CDR3 has 13 amino acids. V was pared by 6 bases and J by 2 bases, with 4 bases of the junction left unmatched.

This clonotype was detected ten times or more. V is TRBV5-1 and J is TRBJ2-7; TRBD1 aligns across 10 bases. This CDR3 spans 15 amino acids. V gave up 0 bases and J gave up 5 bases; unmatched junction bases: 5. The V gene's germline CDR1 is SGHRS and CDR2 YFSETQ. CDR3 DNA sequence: TGCGCCAGCAGCTTGGAGGGACAGGGGTTCGACGAGCAGTACGTC. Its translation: CASSLEGQGFDEQYV.

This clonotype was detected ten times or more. The CDR3 nucleotides read TGCGCCAGCAGCAATGCTCGCTCGGGGTCTGGGATGGATGAGCAGTTCTTC. Residues: CASSNARSGSGMDEQFF. This chain uses TRBV5-1 with TRBJ2-1; tentatively, D is TRBD2 (5 bases). Germline V gives CDR1 SGHRS, CDR2 YFSETQ. This CDR3 has 17 residues. Trimming pared 4 bases from V and 8 bases from J, leaving 25 bases between.